This T cell receptor beta chain was obtained from a study of T cells in Graves' hyperthyroidism and ophthalmopathy. The CDR3 regions of TCR beta were amplified from RNA transcripts. Researchers ran a first-round RT-PCR on the TCR CDR3 using the HTBI primer set. TCRdb recomputed calls from the multiplex PCR reads with MiXCR, one row per CDR3 protein. The profile covers more than 600,000 distinct CDR3 sequences, with about a sixth appearing a single time and 8.4% taken by the ten largest. Germline CDR1 MNHEY, CDR2 SMNVEV (reference sequence). With 0 bases removed from V and 0 bases from J, the gap between germline ends came to 9 bases. This CDR3 spans 16 amino acids. This clonotype was seen ten or more times.

This receptor was identified in a man aged 18 to 30 with Graves' hyperthyroidism. The chain links TRBV27 to TRBJ2-1; TRBD2 is a possible D gene (5 bases). The sequencing sample was made of blood. The CDR3 DNA reads as TGTGCCAGCAGTTTATCGCTAGCTTACTCCTACAATGAGCAGTTCTTC. Translated: CASSLSLAYSYNEQFF.